This T cell receptor (beta chain) is drawn from a study of cytomegalovirus exposure and HLA in healthy donors. The PCR had 60 Vbeta and 13 Jbeta primers. TCRdb keeps only in-frame clones here, not all; method: immunoSEQ multiplex PCR. The table has some 110,000 clones, 65% to 80% seen once. V lost 8 bases and J 7 bases, leaving 14 bases between the germline ends. Germline CDR1 and CDR2: SQVTM and ANQGSEA. This CDR3 comprises 11 residues. Regarding this clone: The antigen remains unidentified.

Notes on the study in general: TCR beta V- and J-gene trimming, according to a later analysis, was linked to a missense DCLRE1C variant. Reportedly, fewer N-insertions than the roughly 600-donor mean appeared in an Asian-associated ancestry cluster in a later analysis. Presence/absence analyses rested on an assumption that sequencing depth was roughly uniform across donors.

The chain couples TRBV29-1 to TRBJ1-2; maybe TRBD1 (5 bases). The source is a male donor in good health and CMV-seropositive. The sequenced sample consisted of PBMCs. CDR3 in DNA: TGCAGCTGCGACGCAGGGTTTGGCTACACCTTC. Translating it yields CSCDAGFGYTF.